A selection of T cell receptor beta chains follows, all from one sample in a study of brain T cells in children with intractable seizures. This table comes from immunoSEQ multiplex PCR, and its TCRdb copy is limited to in-frame clones, with some not included. The sample lists several thousand clones; around 67% were seen once. Source: resected brain tissue, taken at surgery. The receptors derive from a boy under two years old with tuberous sclerosis and intractable seizures. CDR3s include the opening cysteine and the closing phenylalanine or tryptophan. Fields, in order: clone size, D gene, CDR3 length, J gene, V gene, CDR3 protein. A D gene is named only where the DNA matches it firmly. A row's size may be missing; if present it is once, few, many or a size class.

clone size: NA
D gene: TRBD1
CDR3 length: 13
J gene: TRBJ1-1
V gene: TRBV2
CDR3 protein: CASSTQGGTEAFF

clone size: NA
D gene: NA
CDR3 length: 15
J gene: TRBJ2-1
V gene: TRBV19
CDR3 protein: CASSIEPGARNEQFF

clone size: NA
D gene: NA
CDR3 length: 13
J gene: TRBJ1-5
V gene: TRBV6-5
CDR3 protein: CASSYDNNQPQHF

clone size: NA
D gene: NA
CDR3 length: 11
J gene: TRBJ2-1
V gene: TRBV6-5
CDR3 protein: CAIRLSNEQFF

clone size: few
D gene: NA
CDR3 length: 16
J gene: TRBJ1-4
V gene: TRBV5-1
CDR3 protein: CASSLSPVATNEKLFF

clone size: few
D gene: NA
CDR3 length: 15
J gene: TRBJ2-7
V gene: TRBV7-2
CDR3 protein: CASSLARGRGAEQYF

clone size: NA
D gene: TRBD2
CDR3 length: 15
J gene: TRBJ2-5
V gene: TRBV28
CDR3 protein: CASSLPGRGGETQYF

clone size: NA
D gene: NA
CDR3 length: 13
J gene: TRBJ2-7
V gene: TRBV3-1/TRBV3-2
CDR3 protein: CASIDSGSYEQYF

clone size: few
D gene: NA
CDR3 length: 11
J gene: TRBJ1-2
V gene: TRBV6-6
CDR3 protein: CALREVEGYTF

clone size: NA
D gene: TRBD1
CDR3 length: 15
J gene: TRBJ2-7
V gene: TRBV6-1
CDR3 protein: CASPPMGQGVHEQYF

clone size: NA
D gene: NA
CDR3 length: 14
J gene: TRBJ2-1
V gene: TRBV11-3
CDR3 protein: CASSLGGSYNEQFF

clone size: NA
D gene: TRBD1
CDR3 length: 16
J gene: TRBJ1-6
V gene: TRBV7-3
CDR3 protein: CASSLLGQGADSPLHF

clone size: NA
D gene: NA
CDR3 length: 13
J gene: TRBJ1-1
V gene: TRBV7-2
CDR3 protein: CASSLAVRTEAFF

clone size: NA
D gene: NA
CDR3 length: 16
J gene: TRBJ2-1
V gene: TRBV11-3
CDR3 protein: CASSLVAGSGRNEQFF

clone size: NA
D gene: NA
CDR3 length: 16
J gene: TRBJ2-2
V gene: TRBV24-1
CDR3 protein: CATSDLPAGETGELFF

clone size: once
D gene: TRBD2
CDR3 length: 15
J gene: TRBJ2-7
V gene: TRBV6-5
CDR3 protein: CASRVAGGNQYEQYF

clone size: NA
D gene: TRBD2
CDR3 length: 16
J gene: TRBJ2-2
V gene: TRBV11-2
CDR3 protein: CASSLGVAGHTGELFF

clone size: once
D gene: TRBD2
CDR3 length: 16
J gene: TRBJ2-7
V gene: TRBV6-1
CDR3 protein: CASSEATGGGYYEQYF

clone size: NA
D gene: NA
CDR3 length: 13
J gene: TRBJ1-2
V gene: TRBV29-1
CDR3 protein: CSVQKGANYGYTF

clone size: medium-sized
D gene: NA
CDR3 length: 12
J gene: TRBJ2-5
V gene: TRBV27
CDR3 protein: CASMNERKTQYF

clone size: NA
D gene: TRBD2
CDR3 length: 15
J gene: TRBJ2-7
V gene: TRBV6-6
CDR3 protein: CASSSSSGSPYEQYF

clone size: NA
D gene: NA
CDR3 length: 11
J gene: TRBJ1-2
V gene: TRBV6-4
CDR3 protein: CASRDLSGYTF

clone size: NA
D gene: NA
CDR3 length: 16
J gene: TRBJ2-7
V gene: TRBV11-2
CDR3 protein: CASSLAGTQVSYEQYF

clone size: NA
D gene: NA
CDR3 length: 13
J gene: TRBJ2-7
V gene: TRBV9
CDR3 protein: CASGRQEEYEQYF

clone size: NA
D gene: NA
CDR3 length: 13
J gene: TRBJ2-3
V gene: TRBV5-6
CDR3 protein: CASRPTPSDTQYF

clone size: large
D gene: NA
CDR3 length: 14
J gene: TRBJ1-6
V gene: TRBV7-9
CDR3 protein: CASSFLGPNSPLHF

clone size: NA
D gene: NA
CDR3 length: 15
J gene: TRBJ1-1
V gene: TRBV9
CDR3 protein: CASSLLGGREAEAFF

clone size: NA
D gene: NA
CDR3 length: 15
J gene: TRBJ2-7
V gene: TRBV6-5
CDR3 protein: CASSYSAAPSYEQYF

clone size: NA
D gene: NA
CDR3 length: 15
J gene: TRBJ2-7
V gene: TRBV7-9
CDR3 protein: CASSLLQGNSYEQYF

clone size: NA
D gene: NA
CDR3 length: 15
J gene: TRBJ1-5
V gene: TRBV19
CDR3 protein: CASSIFGGDNQPQHF

clone size: NA
D gene: TRBD1
CDR3 length: 15
J gene: TRBJ2-7
V gene: TRBV7-9
CDR3 protein: CASSPQGQVPYEQYF

clone size: NA
D gene: NA
CDR3 length: 15
J gene: TRBJ2-7
V gene: TRBV28
CDR3 protein: CASSTNGLSAYEQYF

clone size: NA
D gene: NA
CDR3 length: 13
J gene: TRBJ2-7
V gene: TRBV3-1/TRBV3-2
CDR3 protein: CASSPDSFHEQYF

clone size: once
D gene: NA
CDR3 length: 15
J gene: TRBJ2-2
V gene: TRBV3-1/TRBV3-2
CDR3 protein: CASSQGVAVIGELFF

clone size: NA
D gene: NA
CDR3 length: 15
J gene: TRBJ1-3
V gene: TRBV7-2
CDR3 protein: CASSPPFAGRNTIYF

clone size: NA
D gene: NA
CDR3 length: 12
J gene: TRBJ2-3
V gene: TRBV7-2
CDR3 protein: CASSNPRDTQYF

clone size: few
D gene: TRBD1
CDR3 length: 16
J gene: TRBJ2-7
V gene: TRBV4-1
CDR3 protein: CASSQGRGTGVEEQYF

clone size: NA
D gene: NA
CDR3 length: 14
J gene: TRBJ1-2
V gene: TRBV18
CDR3 protein: CASSPNFDHYGYTF

clone size: NA
D gene: TRBD1
CDR3 length: 14
J gene: TRBJ1-2
V gene: TRBV5-6
CDR3 protein: CASSLGTGANGYTF

clone size: NA
D gene: NA
CDR3 length: 13
J gene: TRBJ2-5
V gene: TRBV7-3
CDR3 protein: CASSLVPRETQYF

clone size: large
D gene: TRBD2
CDR3 length: 15
J gene: TRBJ2-3
V gene: TRBV6-6
CDR3 protein: CAIRIAGAGTDTQYF

clone size: NA
D gene: NA
CDR3 length: 12
J gene: TRBJ2-4
V gene: TRBV7-2
CDR3 protein: CASSSLRTVQYF

clone size: NA
D gene: NA
CDR3 length: 18
J gene: TRBJ2-4
V gene: TRBV3-1/TRBV3-2
CDR3 protein: CASSRNARLTLAKNIQYF

clone size: NA
D gene: TRBD1
CDR3 length: 14
J gene: TRBJ1-2
V gene: TRBV18
CDR3 protein: CASSPGQDFYGYTF

clone size: NA
D gene: TRBD1
CDR3 length: 14
J gene: TRBJ1-5
V gene: TRBV10-3
CDR3 protein: CATRQGYSNQPQHF

clone size: NA
D gene: TRBD2
CDR3 length: 17
J gene: TRBJ2-1
V gene: TRBV13
CDR3 protein: CASSTRTSGRAYNEQFF

clone size: NA
D gene: TRBD2
CDR3 length: 15
J gene: TRBJ2-7
V gene: TRBV11-2
CDR3 protein: CASSLEALAGYEQYF

clone size: NA
D gene: NA
CDR3 length: 14
J gene: TRBJ2-6
V gene: TRBV7-6
CDR3 protein: CASSLVSGANVLTF